This T cell receptor (beta chain) came from a study of blood T cell repertoires in COVID-19. In the study overall: Collection of acute and convalescent COVID-19 samples took place in the United States, Italy and Spain. Sample material is recorded as cDNA or gDNA derived from T cells, B-cell-depleted T cells, or PBMCs.

V gave up 0 bases and J gave up 7 bases, with 9 bases separating them. CDR3 length: 12 residues. The germline CDR1 and CDR2 sequences are SQVTM and ANQGSEA. TCRdb's table, derived via immunoSEQ multiplex PCR, lists solely in-frame clones and lacks some. The sample yields around 200,000 clones, roughly 90% seen once. The rearrangement joins TRBV29-1 to TRBJ1-1; D call uncertain. The sequenced sample was peripheral blood. The TCR comes from a man aged 35 to 55 with acute or convalescent COVID-19. CDR3 residues: CSVEDTQFEAFF. CDR3 DNA sequence: TGCAGCGTTGAAGATACCCAGTTTGAAGCTTTCTTT.